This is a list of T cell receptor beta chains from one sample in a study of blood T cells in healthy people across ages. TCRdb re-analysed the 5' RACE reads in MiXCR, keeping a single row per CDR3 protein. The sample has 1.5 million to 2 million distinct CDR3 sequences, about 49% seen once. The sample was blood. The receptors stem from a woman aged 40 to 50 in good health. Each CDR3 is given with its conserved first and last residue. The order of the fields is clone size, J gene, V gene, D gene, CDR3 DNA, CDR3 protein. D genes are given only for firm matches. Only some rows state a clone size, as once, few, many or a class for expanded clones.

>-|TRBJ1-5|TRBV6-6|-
TGTGCCAGCAGGTACGAGGGGGGGAGCAATCAGCCCCAGCATTTT
CASRYEGGSNQPQHF
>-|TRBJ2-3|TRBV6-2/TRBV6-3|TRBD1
TGTGCCAGCAGGAAGGACAGGGGAGGAGATACGCAGTATTTT
CASRKDRGGDTQYF
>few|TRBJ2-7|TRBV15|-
TGTGCCACCAGCAGACTTACAGAGTACGAGCAGTACTTC
CATSRLTEYEQYF
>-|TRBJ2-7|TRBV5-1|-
TGCGCCAGCAGCTTGTATAGGGCCCCCTACGAGCAGTACTTC
CASSLYRAPYEQYF
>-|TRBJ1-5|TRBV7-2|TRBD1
TGTGCCAGCAGCTCTGACAGGGGGCGTCAGCCCCAGCATTTT
CASSSDRGRQPQHF
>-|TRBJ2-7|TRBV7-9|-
TGTGCCAGCAGCTTAGTTCTGGGCACCTACGAGCAGTACTTC
CASSLVLGTYEQYF
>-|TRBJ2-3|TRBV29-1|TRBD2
TGCAGCGTCTCTAGCGGGGGGGCAGGCTCAGATACGCAGTATTTT
CSVSSGGAGSDTQYF
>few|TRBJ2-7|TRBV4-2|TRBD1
TGTGCCAGCAGCCAACCGGACAGGGGTTACGAGCAGTACTTC
CASSQPDRGYEQYF
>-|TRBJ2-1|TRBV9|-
TGTGCCAGCAGCGGAGGGACCGGGGACGAGCAGTTCTTC
CASSGGTGDEQFF
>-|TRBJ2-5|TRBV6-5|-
TGTGCCAGCAGTTACTCGTGGGTAGGGAAAGAGACCCAGTACTTC
CASSYSWVGKETQYF
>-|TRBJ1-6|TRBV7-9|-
TGTGCCAGCAGCGAACGGGACGGGGCTTCACCCCTCCACTTT
CASSERDGASPLHF
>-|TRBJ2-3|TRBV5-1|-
TGCGCCAGCAGCTTGCTTCACGTAACTAGCACAGATACGCAGTATTTT
CASSLLHVTSTDTQYF
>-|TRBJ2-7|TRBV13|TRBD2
TGTGCCAGCAGCTTCACGAGTGGGCTGCGGGGGGGCCCCGAGCAGTACTTC
CASSFTSGLRGGPEQYF
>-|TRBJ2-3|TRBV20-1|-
TGCAGTGCTAGAACTGGGAGTCCAGATACGCAGTATTTT
CSARTGSPDTQYF
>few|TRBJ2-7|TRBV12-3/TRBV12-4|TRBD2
TGTGCCAGCAGTTCCGGACTAGCGGGGGGGCCGAACGAGCAGTACTTC
CASSSGLAGGPNEQYF